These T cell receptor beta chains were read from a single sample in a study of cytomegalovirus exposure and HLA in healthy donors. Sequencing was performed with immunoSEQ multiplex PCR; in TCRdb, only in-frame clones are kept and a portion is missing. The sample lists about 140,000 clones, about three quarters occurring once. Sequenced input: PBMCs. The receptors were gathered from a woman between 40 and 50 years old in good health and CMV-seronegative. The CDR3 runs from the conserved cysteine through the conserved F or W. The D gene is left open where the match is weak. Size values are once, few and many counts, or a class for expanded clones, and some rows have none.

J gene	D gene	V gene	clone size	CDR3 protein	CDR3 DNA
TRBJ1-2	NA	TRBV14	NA	CASSQLQGTLLGYTF	TGTGCCAGCAGCCAATTACAGGGTACTCTATTAGGCTACACCTTC
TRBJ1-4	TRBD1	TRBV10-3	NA	CAISAGQGIKNEKLFF	TGTGCCATCAGTGCCGGACAGGGTATAAAGAATGAAAAACTGTTTTTT
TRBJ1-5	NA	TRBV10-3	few	CAISEGGSGQPQHF	TGTGCCATCAGTGAAGGGGGTTCGGGTCAGCCCCAGCATTTT
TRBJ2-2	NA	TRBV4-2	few	CASSQGVVTSPAGELFF	TGTGCCAGCAGCCAAGGGGTAGTCACTAGCCCGGCCGGGGAGCTGTTTTTT
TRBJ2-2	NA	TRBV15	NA	CATSRGGRPTGELFF	TGTGCCACCAGCAGAGGGGGCAGGCCCACCGGGGAGCTGTTTTTT
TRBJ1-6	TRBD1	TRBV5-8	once	CASRTRTGEMVPLHF	TGTGCCAGCAGAACGAGGACAGGGGAAATGGTACCCCTCCACTTT
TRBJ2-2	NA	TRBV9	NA	CASSASPEPGELFF	TGTGCCAGCAGCGCGAGCCCCGAACCCGGGGAGCTGTTTTTT
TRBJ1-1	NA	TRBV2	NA	CASTLIVNTEAFF	TGTGCCAGCACCTTAATAGTAAACACTGAAGCTTTCTTT
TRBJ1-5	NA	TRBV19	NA	CASLGVGQPQHF	TGTGCCAGTTTGGGAGTAGGTCAGCCCCAGCATTTT
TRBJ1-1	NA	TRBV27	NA	CASSLFGEDTEAFF	TGTGCCAGCAGTTTATTCGGGGAGGACACTGAAGCTTTCTTT
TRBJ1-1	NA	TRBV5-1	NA	CASSLGRGSMNTEAFF	TGCGCCAGCAGCCTTGGGCGGGGCTCCATGAACACTGAAGCTTTCTTT
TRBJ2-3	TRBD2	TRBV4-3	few	CASSQDPSGASTDTQYF	TGCGCCAGCAGCCAAGACCCTAGCGGAGCTAGCACAGATACGCAGTATTTT
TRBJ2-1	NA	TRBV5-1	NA	CASSLTTNNEQFF	TGCGCCAGCAGCTTGACTACAAACAATGAGCAGTTCTTC
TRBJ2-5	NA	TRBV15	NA	CATSRDLVAFQETQYF	TGTGCCACCAGCAGAGATTTGGTGGCATTTCAAGAGACCCAGTACTTC
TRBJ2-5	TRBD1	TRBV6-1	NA	CASSEMFRQGQETQYF	TGTGCCAGCAGTGAAATGTTTAGACAGGGTCAAGAGACCCAGTACTTC
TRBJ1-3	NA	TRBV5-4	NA	CASSLVQGTGNTIYF	TGTGCCAGCAGCTTGGTTCAGGGGACTGGAAACACCATATATTTT
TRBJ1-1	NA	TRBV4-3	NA	CASSRTRQLGGAFF	TGCGCCAGCAGCCGGACCCGACAGTTAGGGGGAGCTTTCTTT
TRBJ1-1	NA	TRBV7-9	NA	CASSLFMNTEAFF	TGTGCCAGCAGCTTATTCATGAACACTGAAGCTTTCTTT
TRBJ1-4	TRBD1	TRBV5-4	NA	CASSSGQEATNEKLFF	TGTGCCAGCAGCTCGGGACAGGAGGCAACTAATGAAAAACTGTTTTTT
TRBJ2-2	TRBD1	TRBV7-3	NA	CASRQGATGELFF	TGTGCCAGCAGACAGGGGGCCACCGGGGAGCTGTTTTTT
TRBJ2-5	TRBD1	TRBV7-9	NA	CASSSNRRDSQETQYF	TGTGCCAGCAGTTCAAACAGACGGGACAGTCAAGAGACCCAGTACTTC
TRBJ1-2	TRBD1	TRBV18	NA	CASSPPGGQGRNGYTF	TGTGCCAGCTCACCGCCGGGGGGACAGGGTAGGAATGGCTACACCTTC
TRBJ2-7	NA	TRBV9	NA	CASSAHTGNHSYEQYF	TGTGCCAGCAGCGCCCATACAGGGAACCACTCCTACGAGCAGTACTTC
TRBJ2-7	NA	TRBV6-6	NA	CASSGGAREQYF	TGTGCCAGCAGTGGGGGGGCTCGCGAGCAGTACTTC
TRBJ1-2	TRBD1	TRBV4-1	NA	CASSQAAQGARGYTF	TGCGCCAGCAGCCAAGCCGCGCAGGGGGCACGGGGCTACACCTTC
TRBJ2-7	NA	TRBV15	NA	CATRGQTYEQYF	TGTGCCACCCGCGGACAGACCTACGAGCAGTACTTC
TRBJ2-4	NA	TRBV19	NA	CASSIVTAILAKNIQYF	TGTGCCAGTAGTATAGTGACAGCTATACTAGCCAAAAACATTCAGTACTTC
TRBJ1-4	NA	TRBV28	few	CASSSPNGGAQKLFF	TGTGCCAGCAGTTCGCCCAATGGGGGGGCACAAAAACTGTTTTTT
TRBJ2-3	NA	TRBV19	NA	CASSHLGGAGDTQYF	TGTGCCAGTAGCCACCTTGGGGGGGCGGGGGATACGCAGTATTTT